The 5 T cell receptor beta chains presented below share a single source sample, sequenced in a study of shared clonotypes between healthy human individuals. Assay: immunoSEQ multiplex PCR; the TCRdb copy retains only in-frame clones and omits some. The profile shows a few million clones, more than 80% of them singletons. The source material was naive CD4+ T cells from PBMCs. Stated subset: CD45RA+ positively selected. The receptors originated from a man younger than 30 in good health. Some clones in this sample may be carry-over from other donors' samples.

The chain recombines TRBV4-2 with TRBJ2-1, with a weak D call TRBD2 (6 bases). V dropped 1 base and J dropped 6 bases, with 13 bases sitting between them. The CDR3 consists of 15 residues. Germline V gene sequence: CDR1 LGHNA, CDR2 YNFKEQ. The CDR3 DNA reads TGTGCCAGCAGCCAAGGGGACTCGATCATCAATGAGCAGTTCTTC. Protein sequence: CASSQGDSIINEQFF.

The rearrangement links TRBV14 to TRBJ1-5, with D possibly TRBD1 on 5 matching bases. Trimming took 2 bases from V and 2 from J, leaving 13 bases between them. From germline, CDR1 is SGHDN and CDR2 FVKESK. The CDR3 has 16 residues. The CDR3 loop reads CASSQQGVAGNQPQHF. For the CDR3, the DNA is TGTGCCAGCAGCCAACAGGGCGTTGCAGGCAATCAGCCCCAGCATTTT.

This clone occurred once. In DNA form, the CDR3 reads TGTGCCAGCAGCTTAGAGCGTTGGGAGACAGCCAACTATGGCTACACCTTC. Amino acid sequence: CASSLERWETANYGYTF. The chain uses TRBV11-2 and TRBJ1-2, with D tentatively TRBD1 (5 bases). The V end lost 0 bases, the J end lost 2 bases, and 16 bases lay between the germline ends. This CDR3 region has 17 residues. Germline V CDR1 and CDR2: SGHAT, FQNNGV.

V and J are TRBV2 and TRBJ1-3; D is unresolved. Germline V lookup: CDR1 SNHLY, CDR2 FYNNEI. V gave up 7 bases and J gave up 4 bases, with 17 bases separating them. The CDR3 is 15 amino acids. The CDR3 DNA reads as TGTGCCAGCACCACCACTCGGGGTTTCGGAAACACCATATATTTT. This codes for CASTTTRGFGNTIYF.

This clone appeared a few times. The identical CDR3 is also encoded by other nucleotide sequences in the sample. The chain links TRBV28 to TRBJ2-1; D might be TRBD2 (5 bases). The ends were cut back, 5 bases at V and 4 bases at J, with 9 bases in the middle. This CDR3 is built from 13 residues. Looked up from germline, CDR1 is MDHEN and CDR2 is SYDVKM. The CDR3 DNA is TGTGCCAGCAGTAGCGGATTATACAATGAGCAGTTCTTC. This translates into CASSSGLYNEQFF.